This T cell receptor (beta chain) was identified in a study of a mutant IDH1 vaccine in newly diagnosed glioma. Profiled with immunoSEQ multiplex PCR; TCRdb holds only in-frame clones, not every one. The table records 40,000 to 45,000 clones, approximately 83% of them present only once. Documented time point: week 35, safety follow-up. Alongside topical imiquimod, each dose of vaccine comprised 300 ug of mutant IDH1 20-mer peptide. In the case of this clone: No antigen is known for it.

The V gene's germline CDR1 is MGHDK and CDR2 SYGVNS. The V end was cut by 5 bases, the J end by 8 bases, with 13 bases between. The CDR3 is made up of 13 amino acids. This specimen consisted of PBMCs, obtained from a glioma patient whose treatment included an IDH1 peptide vaccine. The chain is built from TRBV25-1 and TRBJ2-1, with D tentatively TRBD1 (6 bases). This clonotype was sampled from a woman in her 50s with glioma. The CDR3 sequence is CASSSYRDDEQFF. The CDR3 DNA reads TGTGCCAGCAGTTCCTACAGGGACGATGAGCAGTTCTTC. The full variable domain, with the rest looked up from reference TRBV25-1 and TRBJ2-1, is EADIYQTPRYLVIGTGKKITLECSQTMGHDKMYWYQQDPGMELHLIHYSYGVNSTEKGDLSSESTVSRIRTEHFPLTLESARPSHTSQYLCASSSYRDDEQFFGPGTRLTVL.